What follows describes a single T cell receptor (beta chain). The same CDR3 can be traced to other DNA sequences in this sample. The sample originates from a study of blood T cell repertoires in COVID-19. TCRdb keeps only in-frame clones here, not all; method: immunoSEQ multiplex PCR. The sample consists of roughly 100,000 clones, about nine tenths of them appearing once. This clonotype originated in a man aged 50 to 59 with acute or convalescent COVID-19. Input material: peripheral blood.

The CDR3 loop reads CASSTDRGHQPQHF. CDR3 in DNA: TGTGCCAGTAGTACGGACAGGGGGCATCAGCCCCAGCATTTT. The chain links TRBV19 to TRBJ1-5; TRBD1 agrees at 11 bases. The J segment lost 5 bases and the V segment lost 4 bases, leaving 1 base of the junction unmatched. The CDR3 spans 14 residues. Germline CDR1 is LNHDA and CDR2 is SQIVND (reference sequence).